The clone carrying this T cell receptor (beta chain) came up many times. The sample belongs to a study of read filtering for tumor transcriptome and immune sequencing. From about 400 ng of RNA, a library with molecular barcoded alpha/delta and beta/gamma adaptors was made. TCRdb itself ran the reads through MiXCR, one entry per CDR3 protein. The repertoire consists of about 38,000 distinct CDR3 sequences, with 14% occurring once and the leading ten covering 18%. The CDR3 spans 18 residues. Germline V gives CDR1 LGHDT, CDR2 YNNKEL (reference sequence). Deletions cut 4 bases from V and 2 bases from J, with 23 bases between.

The clonotype originates from a donor at least 40 years old with multiple myeloma. Sequences were obtained from a population of CD138-negative cells sorted from bone marrow. V and J are TRBV3-1 and TRBJ2-5, with D uncertain. CDR3 nucleotides: TGTGCCAGCAGCCTTTCATGGGATTGGAACAGACCGCAAGAGACCCAGTACTTC. Translation: CASSLSWDWNRPQETQYF.